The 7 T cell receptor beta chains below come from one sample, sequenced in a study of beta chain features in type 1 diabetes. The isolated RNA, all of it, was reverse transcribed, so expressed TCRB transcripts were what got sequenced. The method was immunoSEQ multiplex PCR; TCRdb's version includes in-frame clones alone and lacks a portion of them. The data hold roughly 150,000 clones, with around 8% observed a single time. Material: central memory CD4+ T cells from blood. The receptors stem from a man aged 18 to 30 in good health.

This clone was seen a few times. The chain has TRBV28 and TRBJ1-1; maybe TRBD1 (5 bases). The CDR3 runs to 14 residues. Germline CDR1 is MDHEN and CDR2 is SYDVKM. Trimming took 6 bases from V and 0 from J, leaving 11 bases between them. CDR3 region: CASSVRQMNTEAFF. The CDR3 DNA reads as TGTGCCAGCAGCGTAAGACAGATGAACACTGAAGCTTTCTTT.

CDR3 region: CASSLAVRSTDTQYF. The CDR3 region has the DNA TGTGCCAGCAGCTTAGCTGTGAGAAGCACAGATACGCAGTATTTT. The chain has TRBV7-2 and TRBJ2-3, with D hard to call. With 0 bases removed from V and 0 bases from J, the gap between germline ends came to 7 bases. This CDR3 is built from 15 residues. Germline V gene sequence: CDR1 SGHTA, CDR2 FQGNSA.

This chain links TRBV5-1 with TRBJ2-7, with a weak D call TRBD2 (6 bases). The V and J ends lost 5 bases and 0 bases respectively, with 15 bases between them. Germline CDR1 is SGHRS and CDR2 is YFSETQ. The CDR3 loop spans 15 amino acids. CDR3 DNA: TGCGCCAGCAGATGGGGGGTGGGCAGCTCCTACGAGCAGTACTTC. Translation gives CASRWGVGSSYEQYF.

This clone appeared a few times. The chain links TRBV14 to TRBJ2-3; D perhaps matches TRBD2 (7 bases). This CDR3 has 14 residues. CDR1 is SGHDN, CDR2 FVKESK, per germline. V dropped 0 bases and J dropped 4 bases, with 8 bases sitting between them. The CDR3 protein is CASSQEGGPDTQYF. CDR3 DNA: TGTGCCAGCAGCCAAGAGGGGGGGCCAGATACGCAGTATTTT.

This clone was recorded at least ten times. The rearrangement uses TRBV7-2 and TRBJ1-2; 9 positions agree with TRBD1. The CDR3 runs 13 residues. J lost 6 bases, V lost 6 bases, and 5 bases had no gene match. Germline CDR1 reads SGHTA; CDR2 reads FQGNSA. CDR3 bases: TGTGCCAGCAGGCCGGGACAGGGAAATGGCTACACCTTC. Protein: CASRPGQGNGYTF.

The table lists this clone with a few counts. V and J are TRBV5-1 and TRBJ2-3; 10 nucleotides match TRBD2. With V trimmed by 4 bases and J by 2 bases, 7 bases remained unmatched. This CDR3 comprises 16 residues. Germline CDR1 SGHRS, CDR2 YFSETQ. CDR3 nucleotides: TGCGCCAGCAGCGATTATCTAGCGGGGGCCACAGATACGCAGTATTTT. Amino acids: CASSDYLAGATDTQYF.

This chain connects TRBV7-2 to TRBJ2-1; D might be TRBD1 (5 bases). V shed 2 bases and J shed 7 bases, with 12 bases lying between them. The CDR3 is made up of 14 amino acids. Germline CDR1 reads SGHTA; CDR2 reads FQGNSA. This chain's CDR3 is CASSLRAGSNEQFF. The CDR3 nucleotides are TGTGCCAGCAGCTTAAGGGCAGGGTCTAATGAGCAGTTCTTC.